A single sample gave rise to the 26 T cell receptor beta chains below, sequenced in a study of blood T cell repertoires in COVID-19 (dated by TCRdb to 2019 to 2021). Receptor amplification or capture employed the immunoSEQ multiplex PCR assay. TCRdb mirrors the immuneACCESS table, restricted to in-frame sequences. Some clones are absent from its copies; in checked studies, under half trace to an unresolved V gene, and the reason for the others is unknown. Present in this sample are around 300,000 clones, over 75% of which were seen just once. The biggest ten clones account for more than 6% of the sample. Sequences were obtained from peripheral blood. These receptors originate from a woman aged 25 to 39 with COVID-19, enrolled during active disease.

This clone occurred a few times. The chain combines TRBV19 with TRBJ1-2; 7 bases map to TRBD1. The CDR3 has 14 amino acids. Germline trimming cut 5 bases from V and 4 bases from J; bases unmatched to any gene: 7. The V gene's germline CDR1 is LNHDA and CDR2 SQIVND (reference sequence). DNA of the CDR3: TGTGCCAGTAGTGCCCGGGACAGATTCTATGGCTACACCTTC. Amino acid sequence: CASSARDRFYGYTF.

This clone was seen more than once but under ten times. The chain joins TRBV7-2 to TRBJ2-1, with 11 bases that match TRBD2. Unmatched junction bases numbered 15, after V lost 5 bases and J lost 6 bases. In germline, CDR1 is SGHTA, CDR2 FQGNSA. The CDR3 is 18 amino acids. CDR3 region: CASSARLAGMRGTNEQFF. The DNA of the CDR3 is TGTGCCAGCAGCGCAAGACTAGCGGGAATGCGGGGGACCAATGAGCAGTTCTTC.

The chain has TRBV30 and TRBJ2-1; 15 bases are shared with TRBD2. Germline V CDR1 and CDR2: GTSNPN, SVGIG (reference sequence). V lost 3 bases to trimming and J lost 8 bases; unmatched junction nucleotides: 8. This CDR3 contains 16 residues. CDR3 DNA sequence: TGTGCCTGGAGCCTCGCCGGACTAGCGGGAGGGGATGAGCAGTTCTTC. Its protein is CAWSLAGLAGGDEQFF.

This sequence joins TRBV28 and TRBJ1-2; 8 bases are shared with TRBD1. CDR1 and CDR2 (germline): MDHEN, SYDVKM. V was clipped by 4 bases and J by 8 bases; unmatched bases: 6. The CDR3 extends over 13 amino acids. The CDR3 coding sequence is TGTGCCAGCAGTTCGACAGGGGTTTTGGGCTACACCTTC. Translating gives CASSSTGVLGYTF.

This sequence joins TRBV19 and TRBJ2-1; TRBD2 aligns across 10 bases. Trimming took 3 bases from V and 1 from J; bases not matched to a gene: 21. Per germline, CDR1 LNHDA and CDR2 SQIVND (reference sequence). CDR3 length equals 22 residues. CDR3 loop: CASSMDTGSLAGVRASYNEQFF. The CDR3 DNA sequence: TGTGCCAGTAGTATGGACACAGGGAGCCTAGCGGGAGTAAGGGCTTCCTACAATGAGCAGTTCTTC.

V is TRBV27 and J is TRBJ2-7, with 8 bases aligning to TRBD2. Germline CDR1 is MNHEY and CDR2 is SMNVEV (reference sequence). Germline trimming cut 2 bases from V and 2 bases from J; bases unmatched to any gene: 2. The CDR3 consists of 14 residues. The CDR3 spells CASSLERGTYEQYF. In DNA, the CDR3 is TGTGCCAGCAGTTTAGAGCGGGGGACCTACGAGCAGTACTTC.

Written as DNA, the CDR3 is TGTGCCAGCAGCTTAGTCGGGAATGAGCAGTTCTTC. It codes for CASSLVGNEQFF. The chain uses TRBV11-2 and TRBJ2-1; D gene uncertain. There are 12 residues in the CDR3. The germline V gene has CDR1 SGHAT and CDR2 FQNNGV. Trimming pared 1 base from V and 7 bases from J, leaving 5 bases between. Filled out from reference TRBV11-2 and TRBJ2-1, the complete variable domain reads EAGVAQSPRYKIIEKRQSVAFWCNPISGHATLYWYQQILGQGPKLLIQFQNNGVVDDSQLPKDRFSAERLKGVDSTLKIQPAKLEDSAVYLCASSLVGNEQFFGPGTRLTVL.

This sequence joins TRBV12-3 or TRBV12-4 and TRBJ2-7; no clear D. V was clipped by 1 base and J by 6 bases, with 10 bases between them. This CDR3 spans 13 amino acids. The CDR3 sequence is CASSLVSPSEQYF. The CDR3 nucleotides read TGTGCCAGCAGTTTAGTTTCGCCCAGCGAGCAGTACTTC.

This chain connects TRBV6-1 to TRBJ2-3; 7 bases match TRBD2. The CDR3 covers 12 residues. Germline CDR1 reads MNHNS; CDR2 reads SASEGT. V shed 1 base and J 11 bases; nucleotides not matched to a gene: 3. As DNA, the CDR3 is TGTGCCAGCAGTGAAGTGGGGAGGGTGCAGTATTTT. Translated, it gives CASSEVGRVQYF.

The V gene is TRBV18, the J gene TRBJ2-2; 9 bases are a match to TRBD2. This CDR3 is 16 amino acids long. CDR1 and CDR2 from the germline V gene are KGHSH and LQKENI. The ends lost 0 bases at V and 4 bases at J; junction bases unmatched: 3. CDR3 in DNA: TGTGCCAGCTCACCACCGGTAGCGGGAGCCACCGGGGAGCTGTTTTTT. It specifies CASSPPVAGATGELFF.

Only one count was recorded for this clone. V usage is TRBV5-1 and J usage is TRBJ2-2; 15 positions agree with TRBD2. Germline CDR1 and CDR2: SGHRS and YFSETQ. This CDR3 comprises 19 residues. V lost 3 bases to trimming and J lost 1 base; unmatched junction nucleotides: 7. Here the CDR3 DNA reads TGCGCCAGCAGCTGGACTAGCGGGAGGGCCTTAATGAACACCGGGGAGCTGTTTTTT. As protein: CASSWTSGRALMNTGELFF.

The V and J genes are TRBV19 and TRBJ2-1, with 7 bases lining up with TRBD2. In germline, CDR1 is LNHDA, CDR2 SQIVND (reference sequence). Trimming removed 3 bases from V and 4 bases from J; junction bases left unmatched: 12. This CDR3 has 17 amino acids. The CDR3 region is CASSIKGSGNKYNEQFF. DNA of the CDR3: TGTGCCAGTAGTATTAAGGGGAGCGGGAATAAGTACAATGAGCAGTTCTTC.

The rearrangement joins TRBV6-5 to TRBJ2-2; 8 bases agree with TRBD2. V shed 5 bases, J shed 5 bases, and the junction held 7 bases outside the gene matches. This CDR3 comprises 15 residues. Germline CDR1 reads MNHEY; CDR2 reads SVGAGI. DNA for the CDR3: TGTGCCAGCAGTCGCGGGAGGCCGCAAACCGGGGAGCTGTTTTTT. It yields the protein CASSRGRPQTGELFF.

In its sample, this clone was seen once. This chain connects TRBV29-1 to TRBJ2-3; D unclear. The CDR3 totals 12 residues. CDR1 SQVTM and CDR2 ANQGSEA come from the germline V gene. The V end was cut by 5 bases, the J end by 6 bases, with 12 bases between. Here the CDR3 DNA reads TGCAGCGTTTTTTCGGTGGTGGATACGCAGTATTTT. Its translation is CSVFSVVDTQYF.

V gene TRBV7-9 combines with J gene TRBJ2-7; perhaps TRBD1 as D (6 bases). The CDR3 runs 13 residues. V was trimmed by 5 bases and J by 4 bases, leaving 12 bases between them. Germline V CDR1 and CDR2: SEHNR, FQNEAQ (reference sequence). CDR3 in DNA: TGTGCCAGCAGCGGGGACAAGAATTACGAGCAGTACTTC. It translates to CASSGDKNYEQYF.

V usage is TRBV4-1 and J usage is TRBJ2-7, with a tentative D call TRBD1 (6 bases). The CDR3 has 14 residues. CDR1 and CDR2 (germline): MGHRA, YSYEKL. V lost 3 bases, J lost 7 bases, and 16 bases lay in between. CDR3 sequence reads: CASSQSDRRYEQYF. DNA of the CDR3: TGCGCCAGCAGCCAGTCTGACAGGCGGTATGAGCAGTACTTC.

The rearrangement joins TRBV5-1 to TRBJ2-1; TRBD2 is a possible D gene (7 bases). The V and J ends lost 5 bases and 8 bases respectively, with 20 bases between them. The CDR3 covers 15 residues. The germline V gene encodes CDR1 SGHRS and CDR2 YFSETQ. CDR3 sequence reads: CASRPPSGPGDEQFF. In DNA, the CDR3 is TGCGCCAGCAGACCTCCTAGCGGACCAGGGGATGAGCAGTTCTTC.

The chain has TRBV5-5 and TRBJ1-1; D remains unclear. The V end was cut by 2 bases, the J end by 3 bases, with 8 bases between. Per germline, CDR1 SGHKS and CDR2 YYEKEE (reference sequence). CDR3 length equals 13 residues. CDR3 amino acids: CASSFTTDTEAFF. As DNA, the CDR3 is TGTGCCAGCAGCTTCACGACTGACACTGAAGCTTTCTTT.

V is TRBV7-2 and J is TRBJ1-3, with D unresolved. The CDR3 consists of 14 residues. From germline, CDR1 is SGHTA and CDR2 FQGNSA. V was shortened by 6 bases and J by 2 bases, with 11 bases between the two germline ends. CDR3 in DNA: TGTGCCAGCAGACCCCCGGGTCCTGGAAACACCATATATTTT. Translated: CASRPPGPGNTIYF.

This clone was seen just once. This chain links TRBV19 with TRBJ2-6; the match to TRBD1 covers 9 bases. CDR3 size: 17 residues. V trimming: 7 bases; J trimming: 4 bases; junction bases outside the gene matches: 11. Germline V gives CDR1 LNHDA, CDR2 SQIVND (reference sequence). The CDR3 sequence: CASKIRDRVPGANVLTF. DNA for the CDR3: TGTGCCAGTAAAATCCGGGACAGGGTGCCCGGGGCCAACGTCCTGACTTTC.

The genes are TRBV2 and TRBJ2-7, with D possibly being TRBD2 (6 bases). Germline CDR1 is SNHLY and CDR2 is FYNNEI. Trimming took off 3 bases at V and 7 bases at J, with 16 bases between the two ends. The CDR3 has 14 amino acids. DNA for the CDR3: TGTGCCAGCAGTGACACACGGGACTTCCTGGAGCAGTACTTC. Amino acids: CASSDTRDFLEQYF.

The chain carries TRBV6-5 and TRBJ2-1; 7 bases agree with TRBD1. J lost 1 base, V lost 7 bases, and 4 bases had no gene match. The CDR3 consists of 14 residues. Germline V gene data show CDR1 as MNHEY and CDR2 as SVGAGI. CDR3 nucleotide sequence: TGTGCCAGCACCGGGACAGCTTCCTACAATGAGCAGTTCTTC. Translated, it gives CASTGTASYNEQFF.

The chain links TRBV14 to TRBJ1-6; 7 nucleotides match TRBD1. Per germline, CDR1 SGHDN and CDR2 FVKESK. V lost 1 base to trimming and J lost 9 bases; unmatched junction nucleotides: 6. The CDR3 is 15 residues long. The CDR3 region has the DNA TGTGCCAGCAGCCAAGGGGACAGCAAGGCTTCACCCCTCCACTTT. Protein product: CASSQGDSKASPLHF.

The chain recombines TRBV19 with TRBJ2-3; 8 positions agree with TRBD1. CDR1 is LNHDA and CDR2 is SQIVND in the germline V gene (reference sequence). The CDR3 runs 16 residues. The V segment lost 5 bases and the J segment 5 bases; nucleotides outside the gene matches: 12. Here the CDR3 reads CASSRGTGLLGDTQYF. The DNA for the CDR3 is TGTGCCAGTAGTCGGGGGACAGGTCTTTTAGGAGATACGCAGTATTTT.

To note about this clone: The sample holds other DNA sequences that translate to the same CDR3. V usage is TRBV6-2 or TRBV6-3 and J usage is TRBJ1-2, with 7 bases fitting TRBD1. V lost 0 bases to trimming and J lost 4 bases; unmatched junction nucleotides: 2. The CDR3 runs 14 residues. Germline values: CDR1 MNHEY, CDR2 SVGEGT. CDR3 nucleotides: TGTGCCAGCAGTTACTCGGCAGGGGGCTATGGCTACACCTTC. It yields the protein CASSYSAGGYGYTF.

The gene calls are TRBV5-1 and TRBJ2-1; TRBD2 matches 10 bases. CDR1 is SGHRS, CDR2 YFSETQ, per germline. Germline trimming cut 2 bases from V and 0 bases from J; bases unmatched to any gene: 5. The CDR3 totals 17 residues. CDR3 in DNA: TGCGCCAGCAGCTTTTATGCTAGCGGGAGCTCCTACAATGAGCAGTTCTTC. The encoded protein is CASSFYASGSSYNEQFF.